These 27 T cell receptor beta chains were all obtained from the same sample, sequenced in a study of cytomegalovirus exposure and HLA in healthy donors. PCR primers comprised 60 Vbeta and 13 Jbeta primers. Libraries were prepared by immunoSEQ multiplex PCR; TCRdb keeps only in-frame clonotypes and omits some of them. The sample records about 68,000 clones, 75% to 85% being singletons. Sequenced: PBMCs. The receptors were gathered from a human donor in good health.

This clone appeared once. The rearrangement links TRBV6-5 to TRBJ1-2; the D gene is possibly TRBD1 (5 bases). The CDR3 consists of 13 residues. From germline, CDR1 is MNHEY and CDR2 SVGAGI. The ends were cut back, 5 bases at V and 7 bases at J, with 14 bases in the middle. The CDR3 protein is CASSRSGAPGYTF. In DNA, the CDR3 is TGTGCCAGCAGTAGGAGCGGGGCGCCTGGCTACACCTTC.

This chain links TRBV6-5 with TRBJ2-3, with TRBD2 matching over 9 bases. Per germline, CDR1 MNHEY and CDR2 SVGAGI. The CDR3 consists of 13 residues. V gave up 6 bases and J gave up 5 bases; unmatched junction bases: 3. CDR3 loop: CASSSGGRDTQYF. The CDR3 bases are TGTGCCAGCAGCAGCGGGGGGCGAGATACGCAGTATTTT.

The chain recombines TRBV27 with TRBJ1-1; unclear D gene. The CDR3 is made up of 15 amino acids. The germline gives CDR1 MNHEY, CDR2 SMNVEV (reference sequence). The V end was cut by 5 bases, the J end by 5 bases, with 18 bases between. The CDR3 spells CASSPPGPHRTEAFF. The CDR3 region has the DNA TGTGCCAGCAGTCCGCCGGGTCCTCATAGGACTGAAGCTTTCTTT.

The chain recombines TRBV6-4 with TRBJ1-2; D is uncertain. The germline V gene encodes CDR1 MRHNA and CDR2 SNTAGT. CDR3 length: 14 residues. Trimming removed 4 bases from V and 5 bases from J, with 14 bases in between. The CDR3 reads CASSVAANTYGYTF. The CDR3 DNA sequence: TGTGCCAGCAGTGTCGCGGCGAATACTTATGGCTACACCTTC.

The chain is built from TRBV6-1 and TRBJ2-5; a weak D match, TRBD2 (6 bases). V gave up 7 bases and J gave up 5 bases, with 20 bases separating them. Per germline, CDR1 MNHNS and CDR2 SASEGT. The CDR3 consists of 15 residues. The CDR3 loop reads CASINVGGGSETQYF. The CDR3 DNA is TGTGCCAGCATCAATGTCGGGGGAGGTTCGGAGACCCAGTACTTC.

This chain links TRBV5-6 with TRBJ2-1, with TRBD2 as a possible D gene (6 bases). Germline lookup yields CDR1 SGHDT and CDR2 YYEEEE. Trimming cost V 1 base and J 6 bases, with 20 bases left between them. The CDR3 consists of 17 residues. CDR3 sequence (DNA): TGTGCCAGCAGCTTGCGTACTAGCCGTCGGGTTTCCAATGAGCAGTTCTTC. Encoded protein: CASSLRTSRRVSNEQFF.

The V gene is TRBV5-1, the J gene TRBJ2-5; 11 bases are a match to TRBD2. V lost 0 bases, J lost 1 base, and 2 bases stayed unmatched. There are 16 residues in the CDR3. The germline V gene has CDR1 SGHRS and CDR2 YFSETQ. The CDR3 reads CASSLEGLAAQETQYF. CDR3 in DNA: TGCGCCAGCAGCTTGGAGGGACTAGCGGCCCAAGAGACCCAGTACTTC.

Points on this clone: The junction and the germline gene differ at one end; a read error may be behind it. The V gene is TRBV19, the J gene TRBJ2-7; 9 bases align to TRBD1. The CDR3 is 15 residues long. CDR1 LNHDA and CDR2 SQIVND come from the germline V gene (reference sequence). The DNA of the CDR3 is TGTGCCAGTAGTATAAAGGGACAGGGAACCTACGAGCGGTACTTC. This gives the protein CASSIKGQGTYERYF.

Worth noting for this clone: Other DNA variants within this sample encode the same CDR3. The chain is built from TRBV6-5 and TRBJ1-5; D might be TRBD1 (5 bases). Trimming took 5 bases from V and 6 from J, leaving 8 bases between them. Germline V gives CDR1 MNHEY, CDR2 SVGAGI. The CDR3 sequence is 12 residues long. In DNA, the CDR3 is TGTGCCAGCAGTAGGGGCGGTCAGCCCCAGCATTTT. It encodes CASSRGGQPQHF.

This clone was detected only once. The chain couples TRBV4-1 to TRBJ2-1; D perhaps matches TRBD2 (7 bases). Trimming took 0 bases from V and 9 from J, leaving 12 bases between them. This CDR3 comprises 14 residues. CDR1 is MGHRA and CDR2 is YSYEKL in the germline V gene. CDR3 sequence (DNA): TGCGCCAGCAGCCAAGATGGAGGGGGGGGTGAGCAGTTCTTC. Its translation is CASSQDGGGGEQFF.

This rearrangement joins TRBV6-5 to TRBJ2-7; TRBD1 agrees at 10 bases. V dropped 5 bases and J dropped 0; count of bases not matched to a gene: 4. Germline V gives CDR1 MNHEY, CDR2 SVGAGI. The CDR3 length is 15 residues. The CDR3 coding sequence is TGTGCCAGCAGTAAGGGACAGGGGAACTCCTACGAGCAGTACTTC. It codes for CASSKGQGNSYEQYF.

The gene calls are TRBV5-6 and TRBJ2-3; 7 bases fit TRBD2. V lost 0 bases to trimming and J lost 6 bases; unmatched junction nucleotides: 10. The length of the CDR3 is 16 residues. Germline loops: CDR1 SGHDT, CDR2 YYEEEE. The CDR3 region has the DNA TGTGCCAGCAGCTTGGCGCCGACTAGCTGGGGTGATACGCAGTATTTT. It specifies CASSLAPTSWGDTQYF.

The chain links TRBV7-2 to TRBJ2-7, with a possible D match to TRBD2 (5 bases). CDR3 length equals 14 residues. The germline V gene has CDR1 SGHTA and CDR2 FQGNSA. V dropped 0 bases and J dropped 3 bases, with 9 bases sitting between them. CDR3 loop: CASSLARLNYEQYF. The CDR3 nucleotides are TGTGCCAGCAGCTTAGCTCGACTAAACTACGAGCAGTACTTC.

This chain connects TRBV5-1 to TRBJ1-5; no clear D gene. Trimming removed 0 bases at V and 4 bases at J, with 11 bases between. This CDR3 spans 15 amino acids. Germline V gene lookup returns CDR1 SGHRS and CDR2 YFSETQ. CDR3 bases: TGCGCCAGCAGCTTGGCCGGTACAGAGAATCAGCCCCAGCATTTT. It codes for CASSLAGTENQPQHF.

The sample holds one count of this clone. For the CDR3, the DNA is TGTGCCAGCAACCCGCCGGGGGTTGGGACAGATACGCAGTATTTT. As protein: CASNPPGVGTDTQYF. V gene TRBV6-6 combines with J gene TRBJ2-3; D may be TRBD2 (6 bases). V lost 7 bases and J lost 3, with 17 bases in between. Looked up from germline, CDR1 is MNHNY and CDR2 is SVGAGI (reference sequence). CDR3 length equals 15 residues.

The gene calls are TRBV7-9 and TRBJ1-1, with TRBD1 identical over 11 bases. Germline loops: CDR1 SEHNR, CDR2 FQNEAQ (reference sequence). The CDR3 extends over 16 amino acids. Trimming cost V 5 bases and J 4 bases; bases outside gene matches: 9. This CDR3 is CASSPWTGGSVTEAFF. Written as DNA, the CDR3 is TGTGCCAGCAGCCCGTGGACAGGGGGCTCGGTCACTGAAGCTTTCTTT.

V is TRBV6-1 and J is TRBJ1-5, with a possible D match to TRBD1 (6 bases). The germline CDR1 and CDR2 sequences are MNHNS and SASEGT. CDR3 length: 17 amino acids. Trimming stripped 1 base from V and 7 bases from J, with 20 bases between. The CDR3 bases are TGTGCCAGCAGTGAAGAGAGGGGACACCAGATGGTACAGCCCCAGCATTTT. This gives the protein CASSEERGHQMVQPQHF.

In the case of this clone: Germline is not matched at one junction end, which may reflect a read error. This chain connects TRBV10-2 to TRBJ1-2; 8 bases map to TRBD1. The V gene's germline CDR1 is WSHSY and CDR2 SAAADI. The CDR3 loop spans 15 amino acids. CDR3 sequence reads: CASSIDDRGPYGYAF. The DNA of the CDR3 is TGCGCCAGCAGTATCGACGACAGGGGCCCATATGGCTACGCCTTC.

The chain links TRBV5-4 to TRBJ1-2; D gene unclear. The V gene lost 3 bases and the J gene lost 0 bases, with 12 bases spanning the gap. CDR3 size: 15 residues. Germline V gives CDR1 SGHNT, CDR2 YYREEE (reference sequence). The CDR3 DNA reads TGTGCCAGCAGCTACCCCCCGGGGACTAACTATGGCTACACCTTC. This gives the protein CASSYPPGTNYGYTF.

V usage is TRBV4-2 and J usage is TRBJ1-1; TRBD1 might be the D (6 bases). CDR1 and CDR2 from the germline V gene are LGHNA and YNFKEQ. V lost 4 bases and J lost 4, with 10 bases in between. The CDR3 totals 13 residues. CDR3 loop: CASSPTGTTEAFF. DNA for the CDR3: TGTGCCAGCAGCCCAACAGGGACCACTGAAGCTTTCTTT.

The chain couples TRBV29-1 to TRBJ2-1; TRBD2 agrees at 7 bases. Trimming at V came to 7 bases and at J to 4 bases, leaving 7 bases not matched to a gene. The CDR3 is 13 residues long. The germline gives CDR1 SQVTM, CDR2 ANQGSEA. This chain's CDR3 is CSGERGIYNEQFF. CDR3 nucleotides: TGCAGCGGGGAGCGGGGAATATACAATGAGCAGTTCTTC.

The genes are TRBV30 and TRBJ2-2; D remains ambiguous. CDR1 is GTSNPN and CDR2 is SVGIG in the germline V gene (reference sequence). This CDR3 has 15 amino acids. Between the trimmed V and J ends, which lost 5 bases and 8 bases, there was a span of 21 bases. CDR3 in amino acids: CAWAAPRSPVGELFF. CDR3 DNA sequence: TGTGCCTGGGCTGCCCCTAGGAGCCCAGTAGGGGAGCTGTTTTTT.

The chain links TRBV5-1 to TRBJ2-1, with 8 bases identical to TRBD2. The CDR3 runs 16 residues. Germline V gene sequence: CDR1 SGHRS, CDR2 YFSETQ. Losses at the gene ends were 2 bases for V and 8 bases for J; bases not matched to a gene: 12. In nucleotides, the CDR3 is TGCGCCAGCAGCTTCCCAGCGGGGGCCCGGGGGGATGAGCAGTTCTTC. This encodes CASSFPAGARGDEQFF.

The rearrangement joins TRBV6-5 to TRBJ1-5; D might be TRBD1 (5 bases). This CDR3 comprises 15 residues. Trimming stripped 0 bases from V and 4 bases from J, with 10 bases between. Germline V CDR1 and CDR2: MNHEY, SVGAGI. CDR3 bases: TGTGCCAGCAGTTACTCGAGGGAGGGGAATCAGCCCCAGCATTTT. Translating gives CASSYSREGNQPQHF.

CDR3 nucleotides: TGTGCCAGCAGCCGTACAGGGGGGAACACTGAAGCTTTCTTT. Its translation is CASSRTGGNTEAFF. The V and J genes are TRBV6-5 and TRBJ1-1; TRBD1 aligns across 8 bases. The CDR3 is 14 residues long. V trimming: 6 bases; J trimming: 1 base; junction bases outside the gene matches: 4. Germline V gene data show CDR1 as MNHEY and CDR2 as SVGAGI.

CDR3 sequence: CASSLANTGVNGYTF. The CDR3 DNA reads as TGTGCCAGCAGCTTAGCTAATACAGGGGTCAATGGCTACACCTTC. J is TRBJ1-2 and V is TRBV7-9, with 7 bases fitting TRBD1. CDR1 and CDR2 from the germline V gene are SEHNR and FQNEAQ (reference sequence). CDR3 length equals 15 residues. V lost 0 bases and J lost 6; bases outside the gene matches: 7.

The V call is TRBV2, the J call TRBJ1-2; 10 bases fit TRBD1. Germline values: CDR1 SNHLY, CDR2 FYNNEI. The V and J ends lost 4 bases and 8 bases, in that order; junction bases with no gene match: 7. The CDR3 totals 14 residues. CDR3 residues: CASSAGTGAEGYTF. CDR3 nucleotides: TGTGCCAGCAGTGCCGGGACAGGGGCTGAAGGCTACACCTTC. The variable domain in full, completed from reference TRBV2 and TRBJ1-2, reads EPEVTQTPSHQVTQMGQEVILRCVPISNHLYFYWYRQILGQKVEFLVSFYNNEISEKSEIFDDQFSVERPDGSNFTLKIRSTKLEDSAMYFCASSAGTGAEGYTFGSGTRLTVV.